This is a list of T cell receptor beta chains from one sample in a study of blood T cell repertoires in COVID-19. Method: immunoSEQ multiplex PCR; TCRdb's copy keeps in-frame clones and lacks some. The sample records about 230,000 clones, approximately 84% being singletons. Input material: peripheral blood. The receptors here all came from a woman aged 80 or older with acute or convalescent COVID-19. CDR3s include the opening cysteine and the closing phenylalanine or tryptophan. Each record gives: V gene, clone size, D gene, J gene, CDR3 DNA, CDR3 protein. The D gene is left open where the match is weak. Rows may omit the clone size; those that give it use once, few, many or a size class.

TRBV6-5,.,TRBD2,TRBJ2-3,TGTGCCAGCAGCCCGCGGGGGAGACACACAGATACGCAGTATTTT,CASSPRGRHTDTQYF
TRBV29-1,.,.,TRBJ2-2,TGCAGCGTTGTAGGAGGACCCCCGAACACCGGGGAGCTGTTTTTT,CSVVGGPPNTGELFF
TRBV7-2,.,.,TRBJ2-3,TGTGCCAGCAGCCAAGAGATGCATACGCAGTATTTT,CASSQEMHTQYF
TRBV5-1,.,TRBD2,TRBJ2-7,TGCGCCAGCAGCCCGGGACTAATCTACGAGCAGTACTTC,CASSPGLIYEQYF
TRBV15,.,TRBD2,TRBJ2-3,TGTGCCACCAGCACCGGACGGGGGGGTAGCACAGATACGCAGTATTTT,CATSTGRGGSTDTQYF
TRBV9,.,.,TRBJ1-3,TGTGCCAGCAGCGTAGACCAGTTTTTGGGAAACACCATATATTTT,CASSVDQFLGNTIYF
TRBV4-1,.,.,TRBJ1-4,TGCGCCAGCAGCCAAGTAGGGGGTCAGGGACATAATGAAAAACTGTTTTTT,CASSQVGGQGHNEKLFF
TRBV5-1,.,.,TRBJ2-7,TGCGCCAGCAGCTTGGACAGGTCCTTGGGGGAGCAGTACTTC,CASSLDRSLGEQYF
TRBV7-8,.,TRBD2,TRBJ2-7,TGTGCCACTGCGGGAGGGGGGCTCTCCTACGAGCAGTACTTC,CATAGGGLSYEQYF
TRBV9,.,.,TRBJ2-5,TGTGCCAGTAGTACCGGAGGGGTCCAAGAGACCCAGTACTTC,CASSTGGVQETQYF
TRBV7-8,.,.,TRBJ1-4,TGTGCCAGCACCATAGGAGCTGCAACTAATGAAAAACTGTTTTTT,CASTIGAATNEKLFF
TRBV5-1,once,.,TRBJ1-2,TGCGCCAGCAGCTTGGAGCCGCGGAGCAGTGGCTACACCTTC,CASSLEPRSSGYTF
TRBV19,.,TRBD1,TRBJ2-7,TGTGCCAGTACCGGGACAGCCCAAGCTTCCTACGAGCAGTACTTC,CASTGTAQASYEQYF
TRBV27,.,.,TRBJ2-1,TGTGCCAGCAGTTTATACCCCTTGCGGGCTAAGGACAATGAGCAGTTCTTC,CASSLYPLRAKDNEQFF
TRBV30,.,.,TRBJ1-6,TGTGCCTGGAGTGTGAGGGAAAATTCACCCCTCCACTTT,CAWSVRENSPLHF